A selection of T cell receptor beta chains follows, all from one sample in a study of blood T cell repertoires in COVID-19. Measured with immunoSEQ multiplex PCR; TCRdb has only the in-frame clones, and not every one. In the table there are some 380,000 clones, 70% to 90% of which are singletons. Input material: PBMCs or T cells enriched from blood (not recorded which). Source of these receptors: a man aged 30-40 years who had recovered from COVID-19. Both conserved end residues are part of each CDR3. The D gene is left open where the match is weak. Clone size is not always given. Where it is, it says once, few, many or a class for expanded clones.

clone_size	cdr3_length	j_call	d_call	v_call	cdr3_nt	cdr3_aa
once	16	TRBJ1-3	TRBD1	TRBV9	TGTGCCAGCAGCGCCAGGGACAGACTCTCTGGAAACACCATATATTTT	CASSARDRLSGNTIYF
.	14	TRBJ2-5	.	TRBV5-4	TGTGCCAGCAGCTTGGTGTACAGCCAAGAGACCCAGTACTTC	CASSLVYSQETQYF
.	16	TRBJ2-1	TRBD2	TRBV5-1	TGCGCCAGCAGCCCTGGACTAGCGGGGGGTTACAATGAGCAGTTCTTC	CASSPGLAGGYNEQFF
.	16	TRBJ2-7	TRBD1	TRBV6-5	TGTGCCAGCAGTTCCGGCCCCCGGGACAGGGGTTACGGGCAGTACTTC	CASSSGPRDRGYGQYF
.	16	TRBJ1-5	.	TRBV11-2	TGTGCCAGCAGCCAAGCGACCGGGACACTCCATCAGCCCCAGCATTTT	CASSQATGTLHQPQHF
.	16	TRBJ1-3	TRBD1	TRBV6-2/TRBV6-3	TGTGCCAGCAGTTCCGGGACAGAACCCCTCCGAAACACCATATATTTT	CASSSGTEPLRNTIYF
.	16	TRBJ1-5	TRBD1	TRBV20-1	TGCAGTGCTAGTGACCCGGATCTAAAGGGGGCCCAGCCCCAGCATTTT	CSASDPDLKGAQPQHF
.	15	TRBJ1-6	TRBD1	TRBV6-5	TGTGCCAGCAGTTCAGGACAGGCCTTCAATTCACCCCTCCACTTT	CASSSGQAFNSPLHF
.	14	TRBJ2-5	TRBD1	TRBV5-1	TGCGCCAGCAGCCCTACAGGGGGCAGAGAGACCCAGTACTTC	CASSPTGGRETQYF
.	13	TRBJ2-3	.	TRBV5-1	TGCGCCAGCAGCTTGGCCGGCACAGATACGCAGTATTTT	CASSLAGTDTQYF
few	12	TRBJ2-7	.	TRBV7-9	TGTGCCAGCATCCACGAGGTGTACGAGCAGTACTTC	CASIHEVYEQYF
.	16	TRBJ1-1	.	TRBV27	TGTGCCAGCAGTTTATATTGGAACGACATGAACACTGAAGCTTTCTTT	CASSLYWNDMNTEAFF
.	13	TRBJ2-7	.	TRBV5-1	TGCGCCAGCAGCCTCGGGACTCCTCGCGAGCAGTACTTC	CASSLGTPREQYF
.	14	TRBJ1-3	.	TRBV19	TGTGCCACCCTAGGAGGGCCCTCTGGAAACACCATATATTTT	CATLGGPSGNTIYF
.	16	TRBJ2-1	.	TRBV5-4	TGTGCCAGCAGCGGGGTCCCCACAGGGACCTACAATGAGCAGTTCTTC	CASSGVPTGTYNEQFF
few	12	TRBJ1-5	.	TRBV2	TGTGCCAGCAGTGAAGCTGAGCGGCCCCAGCATTTT	CASSEAERPQHF
.	15	TRBJ2-1	.	TRBV7-2	TGTGCCAGCAGCTTAAGTAGGGGCCCCTACAATGAGCAGTTCTTC	CASSLSRGPYNEQFF
.	16	TRBJ1-5	.	TRBV7-2	TGTGCCAGCAGCTCCAGGGTGTTGCATGGGGATCAGCCCCAGCATTTT	CASSSRVLHGDQPQHF
.	16	TRBJ2-4	.	TRBV9	TGTGCCAGCAGCGTAGGTCAGGAAGGAACCAAAAACATTCAGTACTTC	CASSVGQEGTKNIQYF
.	15	TRBJ1-1	TRBD1	TRBV18	TGTGCCAGCTCACCCGATTCCTCGACAGGGCACGAAGCTTTCTTT	CASSPDSSTGHEAFF
.	13	TRBJ1-2	.	TRBV5-1	TGCGCCAGCAGCTTGGGCGACAGGTCCCACTACACCTTC	CASSLGDRSHYTF
.	14	TRBJ1-2	TRBD1	TRBV5-6	TGTGCCAGCAGCCCCGGGACAGAGTACTATGGCTACACCTTC	CASSPGTEYYGYTF
.	13	TRBJ2-7	.	TRBV10-1	TGCGCCAGCAGTGCCAGGGTTTCCTACGAGCAGTACTTC	CASSARVSYEQYF
.	14	TRBJ2-4	.	TRBV9	TGTGCCAGCAGCGTAGGGACAGCGAAAAACATTCAGTACTTC	CASSVGTAKNIQYF
once	12	TRBJ1-2	TRBD1	TRBV5-4	TGTGCCAGCAGGACAACAGGGGAACGCTACACCTTC	CASRTTGERYTF
.	14	TRBJ1-3	.	TRBV19	TGTGCCAGTAAGGAGAGCCGCTCTGGAAACACCATATATTTT	CASKESRSGNTIYF
.	14	TRBJ1-6	.	TRBV25-1	TGTGCCAGCAGCCCGGTTACCTATAATTCACCCCTCCACTTT	CASSPVTYNSPLHF
few	13	TRBJ1-1	.	TRBV6-5	TGTGCCAGCAGTTACTCCAGGAACACTGAAGCTTTCTTT	CASSYSRNTEAFF
.	14	TRBJ2-1	TRBD1	TRBV27	TGTGCCAGCAGGACAGGGTTGACGGGCAATGAGCAGTTCTTC	CASRTGLTGNEQFF
once	16	TRBJ2-6	.	TRBV27	TGTGCCAGCAGTTCAGGGGCCTACTCTGGGGCCAACGTCCTGACTTTC	CASSSGAYSGANVLTF
.	15	TRBJ1-1	.	TRBV19	TGTGCCAGTAGTATTCAGCGGACGCTGAACACTGAAGCTTTCTTT	CASSIQRTLNTEAFF
.	14	TRBJ1-4	TRBD1	TRBV3-1/TRBV3-2	TGTGCCAGCAGCCACGGGAGGGGGCGAGAAAAACTGTTTTTT	CASSHGRGREKLFF
.	14	TRBJ2-5	.	TRBV11-1	TGTGCCAGCAGCTTCTACAGAGACCAAGAGACCCAGTACTTC	CASSFYRDQETQYF
.	14	TRBJ1-4	TRBD1	TRBV6-5	TGTGCCAGCCTACAGGGGTTAACTAATGAAAAACTGTTTTTT	CASLQGLTNEKLFF
.	14	TRBJ1-2	.	TRBV7-9	TGTGCCAGCAGCTTAGGAACAGGGACCTATGGCTACACCTTC	CASSLGTGTYGYTF
.	20	TRBJ2-3	TRBD2	TRBV18	TGTGCCAGCTCACCTCAAGCCCCTAGCGGGGGGCCCTATAGCACAGATACGCAGTATTTT	CASSPQAPSGGPYSTDTQYF
.	16	TRBJ1-2	TRBD1	TRBV19	TGTGCCAGTAGTACACAAGGGGGCGACGGGAACTATGGCTACACCTTC	CASSTQGGDGNYGYTF
.	15	TRBJ1-2	.	TRBV9	TGTGCCAGCAGCGTAGGTTCAGAGGCTAACTATGGCTACACCTTC	CASSVGSEANYGYTF
.	15	TRBJ2-3	.	TRBV11-2	TGTGCCAGCAGCCCGGAGGGGTTTTTCACAGATACGCAGTATTTT	CASSPEGFFTDTQYF
.	15	TRBJ1-2	.	TRBV5-8	TGTGCCAGCAGCCCAACAGGGATGGGAGCCTATGGCTACACCTTC	CASSPTGMGAYGYTF
.	18	TRBJ1-5	TRBD1	TRBV7-8	TGTGCCAGCAGCTTACTCGGACAGGGGAGGTTTCGCAGTCAGCCCCAGCATTTT	CASSLLGQGRFRSQPQHF
.	14	TRBJ1-2	.	TRBV19	TGTGCCAGTAGGGGAGGGGGTCACAACTATGGCTACACCTTC	CASRGGGHNYGYTF
few	16	TRBJ1-4	.	TRBV7-9	TGTGCCAGCAGCCCCCGCAGGGGACCAACTAATGAAAAACTGTTTTTT	CASSPRRGPTNEKLFF
.	11	TRBJ2-7	TRBD2	TRBV20-1	TGCAGTTCGAAGCGGGGATACGAGCAGTACTTC	CSSKRGYEQYF
.	13	TRBJ2-7	TRBD2	TRBV20-1	TGCAGTGCTAGTCTAGCGGGGGGGCGGGGCCAGTACTTC	CSASLAGGRGQYF
.	16	TRBJ2-6	.	TRBV18	TGTGCCAGCTCACCGCAGGCAGGCGCTGGGGCCAACGTCCTGACTTTC	CASSPQAGAGANVLTF
.	16	TRBJ2-3	TRBD2	TRBV10-3	TGTGCCATCAGTGAAGGCGGGACTAGGGGCACAGATACGCAGTATTTT	CAISEGGTRGTDTQYF
few	14	TRBJ2-1	.	TRBV5-1	TGCGCCAGCAGCTTGACGGGGGGCGGGAATGAGCAGTTCTTC	CASSLTGGGNEQFF
.	16	TRBJ2-3	.	TRBV3-1/TRBV3-2	TGTGCCAGCAGCCCTGACCAAAACGCGGGCACAGATACGCAGTATTTT	CASSPDQNAGTDTQYF
.	15	TRBJ1-1	TRBD1	TRBV5-1	TGCGCCAGCAGCCTAGATGGACAGGGGAACACTGAAGCTTTCTTT	CASSLDGQGNTEAFF
.	13	TRBJ1-2	.	TRBV7-3	TGTGCCAGCAGCTTAGGGGGCGAGTATGGCTACACCTTC	CASSLGGEYGYTF
.	17	TRBJ1-1	TRBD1	TRBV5-8	TGTGCCAGCAGCGTTGGAGGCGGCAGGGGGGAGAACACTGAAGCTTTCTTT	CASSVGGGRGENTEAFF
.	13	TRBJ1-5	.	TRBV12-3/TRBV12-4	TGTGCCAGCAGGGGAGGGGTGGGTCAGCCCCAGCATTTT	CASRGGVGQPQHF
.	18	TRBJ2-4	TRBD2	TRBV7-9	TGTGCCAGCAGCACAAATCGCGGGGGAAGCATAGATATAGACATTCAGTACTTC	CASSTNRGGSIDIDIQYF